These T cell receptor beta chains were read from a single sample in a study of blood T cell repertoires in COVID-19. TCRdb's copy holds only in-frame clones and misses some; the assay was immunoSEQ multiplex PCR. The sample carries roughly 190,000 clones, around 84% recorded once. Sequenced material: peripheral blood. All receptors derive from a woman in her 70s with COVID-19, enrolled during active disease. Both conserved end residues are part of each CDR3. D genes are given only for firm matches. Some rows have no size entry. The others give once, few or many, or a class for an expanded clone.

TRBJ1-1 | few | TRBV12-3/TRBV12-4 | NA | CASSFPGRTEAFF | TGTGCCAGCAGTTTCCCGGGGAGGACTGAAGCTTTCTTT
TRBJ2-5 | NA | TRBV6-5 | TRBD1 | CASSSGLQGARTQYF | TGTGCCAGCAGTTCGGGACTCCAGGGGGCAAGAACCCAGTACTTC
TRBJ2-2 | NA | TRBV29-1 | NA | CSVEANTGELFF | TGCAGCGTTGAGGCAAACACCGGGGAGCTGTTTTTT
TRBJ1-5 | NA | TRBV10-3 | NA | CAIRGLPNQPQHF | TGTGCCATCAGAGGACTTCCGAATCAGCCCCAGCATTTT
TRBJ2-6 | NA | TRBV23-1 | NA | CASSHLYYAGSSSGANVLTF | TGCGCCAGCAGTCATCTCTACTATGCGGGCTCCAGCTCTGGGGCCAACGTCCTGACTTTC
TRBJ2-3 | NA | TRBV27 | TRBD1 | CASSPSLTGARTDTQYF | TGTGCCAGCAGTCCCAGCCTGACAGGGGCTCGCACAGATACGCAGTATTTT
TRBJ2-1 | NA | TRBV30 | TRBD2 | CAWSAGGAAVRYNEQFF | TGTGCCTGGAGTGCCGGGGGGGCGGCGGTTCGATACAATGAGCAGTTCTTC
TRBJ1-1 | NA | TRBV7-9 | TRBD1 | CASSPDRGNTEAFF | TGTGCCAGCAGCCCAGACAGGGGGAACACTGAAGCTTTCTTT
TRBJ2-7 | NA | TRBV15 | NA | CATSRDLGSGQYF | TGTGCCACCAGCAGAGATCTCGGAAGCGGGCAGTACTTC
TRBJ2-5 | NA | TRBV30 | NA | CAWNGIMGGETQYF | TGTGCCTGGAACGGGATCATGGGTGGGGAGACCCAGTACTTC
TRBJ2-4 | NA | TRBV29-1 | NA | CSVDLGAENIQYF | TGCAGCGTTGATCTAGGGGCAGAAAACATTCAGTACTTC
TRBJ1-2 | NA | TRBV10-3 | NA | CAISEDVGGRDGYTF | TGTGCCATCAGTGAGGACGTGGGGGGGCGGGATGGCTACACCTTC
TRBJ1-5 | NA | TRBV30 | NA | CAWSSGGNQPQHF | TGTGCCTGGAGTTCGGGGGGCAATCAGCCCCAGCATTTT
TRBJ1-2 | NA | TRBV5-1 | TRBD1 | CASSPAGQVGGYTF | TGCGCCAGCAGCCCGGCTGGACAGGTCGGTGGCTACACCTTC
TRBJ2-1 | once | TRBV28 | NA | CASSLEARPGYNEQFF | TGTGCCAGCAGTTTAGAGGCAAGGCCAGGGTACAATGAGCAGTTCTTC
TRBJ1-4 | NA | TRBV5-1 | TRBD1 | CASSPGQGPNEKLFF | TGCGCCAGCAGCCCGGGACAGGGGCCTAATGAAAAACTGTTTTTT
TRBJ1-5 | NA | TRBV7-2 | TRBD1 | CASSLADRGRQPQHF | TGTGCCAGCAGCTTAGCCGACAGGGGCCGGCAGCCCCAGCATTTT
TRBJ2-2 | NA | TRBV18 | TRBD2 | CASSPLAGTNTGELFF | TGTGCCAGCTCACCGCTAGCGGGGACGAACACCGGGGAGCTGTTTTTT
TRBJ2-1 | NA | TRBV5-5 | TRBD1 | CASSHPQGGEQFF | TGTGCCAGCAGCCACCCACAGGGGGGTGAGCAGTTCTTC
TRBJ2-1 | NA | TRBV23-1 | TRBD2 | CASSQLVFCKGLEWNNEQFF | TGCGCCAGCAGTCAATTGGTCTTTTGTAAGGGACTAGAGTGGAACAATGAGCAGTTCTTC
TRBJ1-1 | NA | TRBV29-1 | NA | CSSGGPMNTEAFF | TGCAGCTCCGGGGGGCCGATGAACACTGAAGCTTTCTTT
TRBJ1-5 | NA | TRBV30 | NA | CAWSGMGAWSNQPQHF | TGTGCCTGGAGTGGAATGGGGGCATGGAGCAATCAGCCCCAGCATTTT
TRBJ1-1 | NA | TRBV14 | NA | CASSQGAVRGNTEAFF | TGTGCCAGCAGCCAGGGGGCCGTTAGGGGGAACACTGAAGCTTTCTTT
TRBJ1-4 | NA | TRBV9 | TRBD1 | CASSVVSGGNEKLFF | TGTGCCAGCAGCGTAGTCTCAGGGGGGAATGAAAAACTGTTTTTT
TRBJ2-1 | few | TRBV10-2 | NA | CASTGGYYEQFF | TGCGCCAGCACGGGGGGCTACTATGAGCAGTTCTTC
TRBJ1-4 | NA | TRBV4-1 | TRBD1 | CASSKQGQNEKLFF | TGCGCCAGCAGCAAACAGGGGCAGAATGAAAAACTGTTTTTT
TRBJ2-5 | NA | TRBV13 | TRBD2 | CASSLVIAGVETQYF | TGTGCCAGCAGCTTAGTTATAGCGGGGGTAGAGACCCAGTACTTC
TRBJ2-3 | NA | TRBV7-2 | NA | CASSLAGPDTQYF | TGTGCCAGCAGCTTAGCGGGCCCAGATACGCAGTATTTT
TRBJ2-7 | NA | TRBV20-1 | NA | CSASVQGMPYEQYF | TGCAGTGCTAGTGTTCAGGGGATGCCCTACGAGCAGTACTTC
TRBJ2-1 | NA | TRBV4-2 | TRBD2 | CASSQVRTSNNEQFF | TGTGCCAGCAGCCAAGTCAGGACTAGCAATAATGAGCAGTTCTTC
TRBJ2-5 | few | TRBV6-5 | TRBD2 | CSSSGGGETQYF | TGTTCGTCTAGCGGGGGGGGTGAGACCCAGTACTTC
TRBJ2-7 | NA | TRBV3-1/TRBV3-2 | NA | CASSQASDVYF | TGTGCCAGCAGCCAAGCAAGCGACGTCTACTTC
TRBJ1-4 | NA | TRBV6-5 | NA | CASSTYSSTNEKLFF | TGTGCCAGCAGCACCTACAGTTCAACTAATGAAAAACTGTTTTTT
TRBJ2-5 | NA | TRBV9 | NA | CASSVGGPMETQYF | TGTGCCAGCAGCGTGGGGGGGCCCATGGAGACCCAGTACTTC
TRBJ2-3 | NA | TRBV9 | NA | CASSVVTGSDTQYF | TGTGCCAGCAGCGTAGTAACGGGGTCAGATACGCAGTATTTT
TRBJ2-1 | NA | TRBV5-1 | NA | CASSLAPGSSYNEQFF | TGCGCCAGCAGCTTGGCCCCGGGAAGCTCCTACAATGAGCAGTTCTTC
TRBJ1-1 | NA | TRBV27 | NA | CASNSGIMNTEAFF | TGTGCCAGCAATTCAGGGATAATGAACACTGAAGCTTTCTTT
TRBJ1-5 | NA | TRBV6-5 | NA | CASSPTTRGQPQHF | TGTGCCAGCAGTCCCACTACAAGGGGACAGCCCCAGCATTTT
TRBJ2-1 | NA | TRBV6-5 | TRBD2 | CASSLAGGPGNEQFF | TGTGCCAGTTCGCTAGCGGGAGGGCCGGGCAATGAGCAGTTCTTC
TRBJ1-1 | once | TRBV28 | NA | CASSLGQVIEAFF | TGTGCCAGCAGTTTAGGGCAGGTTATCGAAGCTTTCTTT
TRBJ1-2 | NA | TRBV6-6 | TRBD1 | CASSLGQVYGYTF | TGTGCCAGCAGCTTGGGACAGGTCTATGGCTACACCTTC
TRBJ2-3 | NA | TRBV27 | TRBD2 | CASSLIAGATDTQYF | TGTGCCAGCAGTTTGATAGCGGGAGCTACAGATACGCAGTATTTT
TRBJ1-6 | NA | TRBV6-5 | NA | CASSFEDRTNSPLHF | TGTGCCAGCAGTTTCGAAGACAGGACCAATTCACCCCTCCACTTT
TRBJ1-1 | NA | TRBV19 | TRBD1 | CASSMGQKSEAFF | TGTGCCAGTAGTATGGGACAGAAGTCTGAAGCTTTCTTT
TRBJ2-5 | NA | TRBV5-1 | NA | CASSFTSAFGETQYF | TGCGCCAGCAGCTTTACTAGTGCATTTGGAGAGACCCAGTACTTC
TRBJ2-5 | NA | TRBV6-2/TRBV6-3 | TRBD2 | CASSPKGLAGMETQYF | TGTGCCAGCAGTCCCAAGGGGCTAGCGGGGATGGAGACCCAGTACTTC
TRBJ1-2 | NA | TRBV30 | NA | CAWSPNYDSRSVYGYTF | TGTGCCTGGAGTCCCAACTATGACAGCAGGAGCGTCTATGGCTACACCTTC